These 7 T cell receptor beta chains were sequenced from one sample in a study of identical twins. From the 5' RACE reads, TCRdb called clonotypes with MiXCR, one entry per CDR3 protein. The repertoire consists of 750,000 to 950,000 distinct CDR3 sequences, with 10% to 15% occurring once and the leading ten covering under 2%. Another study also made use of these data, one on yellow fever vaccine responses in identical twins.

What was sequenced was PBMCs. The receptor source for this set is a woman under 30 in good health.

The chain links TRBV18 to TRBJ1-2; 9 bases are shared with TRBD1. With V trimmed by 6 bases and J by 4 bases, 9 bases remained unmatched. Per the germline V gene, CDR1 is KGHSH and CDR2 is LQKENI. The CDR3 is made up of 15 amino acids. CDR3 amino acids: CASSRDRGSGYGYTF. CDR3 sequence (DNA): TGTGCCAGCTCGCGTGACAGGGGGTCTGGCTATGGCTACACCTTC.

This clonotype showed up just a few times. This rearrangement joins TRBV18 to TRBJ2-1, with 9 bases lining up with TRBD2. With V trimmed by 3 bases and J by 7 bases, 13 bases remained unmatched. This CDR3 comprises 17 residues. Germline V gives CDR1 KGHSH, CDR2 LQKENI. The CDR3 bases are TGTGCCAGCTCACCGATCCCGGGCGGGGGGGCCGGGAATGAGCAGTTCTTC. Encoded protein: CASSPIPGGGAGNEQFF. The full variable domain, rest sourced from reference TRBV18 and TRBJ2-1, is NAGVMQNPRHLVRRRGQEARLRCSPMKGHSHVYWYRQLPEEGLKFMVYLQKENIIDESGMPKERFSAEFPKEGPSILRIQQVVRGDSAAYFCASSPIPGGGAGNEQFFGPGTRLTVL.

Many counts were recorded for this clonotype. The rearrangement links TRBV29-1 to TRBJ1-1; 7 bases map to TRBD1. Germline loops: CDR1 SQVTM, CDR2 ANQGSEA. There are 11 residues in the CDR3. V trimming: 7 bases; J trimming: 5 bases; junction bases outside the gene matches: 4. The CDR3 sequence: CSAMTGTEAFF. As DNA, the CDR3 is TGCAGCGCCATGACAGGGACTGAAGCTTTCTTT.

The chain carries TRBV29-1 and TRBJ2-3, with TRBD2 matching over 7 bases. Germline V lookup: CDR1 SQVTM, CDR2 ANQGSEA. The CDR3 has 14 amino acids. J lost 1 base, V lost 7 bases, and 8 bases had no gene match. The CDR3 is CSARSGVRTDTQYF. The CDR3 coding sequence is TGCAGCGCCCGGAGCGGGGTGCGCACAGATACGCAGTATTTT.

This clonotype was detected many times. V gene TRBV5-1 combines with J gene TRBJ2-1; D is uncertain. Germline loops: CDR1 SGHRS, CDR2 YFSETQ. This CDR3 spans 17 amino acids. V dropped 0 bases and J dropped 8 bases, with 21 bases sitting between them. The CDR3 DNA reads TGCGCCAGCAGCTTGGGGTCCGGAAGTTTGAATCCCGATGAGCAGTTCTTC. As protein: CASSLGSGSLNPDEQFF. Supplemented by reference TRBV5-1 and TRBJ2-1, the full variable domain reads KAGVTQTPRYLIKTRGQQVTLSCSPISGHRSVSWYQQTPGQGLQFLFEYFSETQRNKGNFPGRFSGRQFSNSRSEMNVSTLELGDSALYLCASSLGSGSLNPDEQFFGPGTRLTVL.

This clonotype was counted at least ten times. The chain carries TRBV29-1 and TRBJ2-3, with D perhaps TRBD2 (6 bases). Germline V lookup: CDR1 SQVTM, CDR2 ANQGSEA. The CDR3 runs to 14 residues. V was cut by 4 bases and J by 6 bases, with 17 bases left in between. Here the CDR3 DNA reads TGCAGCGTTGTCGGACCACTAGCTGCGGATACGCAGTATTTT. It codes for CSVVGPLAADTQYF.

This clonotype was picked up many times. V gene TRBV4-1 combines with J gene TRBJ2-5; 7 bases fit TRBD1. J lost 2 bases, V lost 4 bases, and 4 bases had no gene match. Germline V CDR1 and CDR2: MGHRA, YSYEKL. This CDR3 is 14 amino acids long. The CDR3 sequence is CASSLPGQQETQYF. DNA of the CDR3: TGCGCCAGCAGCCTACCGGGACAGCAAGAGACCCAGTACTTC.